Following are 3 T cell receptor beta chains from one sample sequenced in a study of radiotherapy plus CTLA-4 blockade in lung cancer. Sequenced by immunoSEQ multiplex PCR; TCRdb stores in-frame clones only, minus some. This sample carries over 50,000 clones, 70% to 85% of them seen once, and the ten largest clones take 16%. This specimen was peripheral blood, taken from a patient treated with radiotherapy plus ipilimumab. These receptors all stem from a human donor with non-small cell lung cancer who had a complete response to radiotherapy plus ipilimumab.

The chain has TRBV11-2 and TRBJ2-3; perhaps TRBD1 as D (5 bases). Trimming cost V 2 bases and J 11 bases, with 8 bases left between them. The germline V gene has CDR1 SGHAT and CDR2 FQNNGV. The CDR3 is 11 residues long. CDR3 nucleotides: TGTGCCAGCAGCTTAAGCAGGGAGCAGTATTTT. Translating gives CASSLSREQYF.

The chain is built from TRBV11-3 and TRBJ2-1; 15 nucleotides match TRBD2. The length of the CDR3 is 18 residues. The J segment lost 4 bases and the V segment lost 5 bases, leaving 9 bases of the junction unmatched. Germline CDR1 SGHNT, CDR2 YENEEA. The CDR3 region has the DNA TGTGCCAGCAGCGGACCCGGACTAGCGGGAGGGGTTTACAATGAGCAGTTCTTC. Amino acids: CASSGPGLAGGVYNEQFF.

The V and J genes are TRBV4-1 and TRBJ1-1; TRBD1 matches 11 bases. The CDR3 has 19 residues. The V gene's germline CDR1 is MGHRA and CDR2 YSYEKL. V trimming: 3 bases; J trimming: 4 bases; junction bases outside the gene matches: 16. CDR3 residues: CASSQLASPGTGGGTEAFF. As DNA, the CDR3 is TGCGCCAGCAGCCAGTTAGCGAGTCCCGGGACAGGGGGTGGCACTGAAGCTTTCTTT.